This T cell receptor beta chain comes out of a study of shared clonotypes between healthy human individuals. Regarding the study as a whole: The sampled material consisted only of blood, and tissue repertoires are likely to differ. Depth of sequencing was expected to influence donor clonotype sharing.

Notes on this clone: Its specificity is not known.

The CD4+ fraction was divided into a CD45RA+ naive subset and a CD45RA-negative memory subset. The CDR3 is 16 amino acids. Losses at the gene ends were 4 bases for V and 0 bases for J; bases not matched to a gene: 4. Germline V gene data show CDR1 as LGHNA and CDR2 as YSLEER. The genomic DNA of each subset was split evenly across several immunoSEQ plates. Measured with immunoSEQ multiplex PCR; TCRdb has only the in-frame clones, and not every one. Here the sample spans 2 million or so clones, 95% being singletons. Sequencing input: naive CD4+ T cells sorted from blood. As to subset: CD45RA+ positively selected. The chain has TRBV4-3 and TRBJ2-7, with 12 bases identical to TRBD2. This clonotype originated in a man aged 18 to 30 in good health. CDR3 region: CASSPRTSGNSYEQYF. CDR3 nucleotide sequence: TGCGCCAGCAGCCCTCGGACTAGCGGGAACTCCTACGAGCAGTACTTC.